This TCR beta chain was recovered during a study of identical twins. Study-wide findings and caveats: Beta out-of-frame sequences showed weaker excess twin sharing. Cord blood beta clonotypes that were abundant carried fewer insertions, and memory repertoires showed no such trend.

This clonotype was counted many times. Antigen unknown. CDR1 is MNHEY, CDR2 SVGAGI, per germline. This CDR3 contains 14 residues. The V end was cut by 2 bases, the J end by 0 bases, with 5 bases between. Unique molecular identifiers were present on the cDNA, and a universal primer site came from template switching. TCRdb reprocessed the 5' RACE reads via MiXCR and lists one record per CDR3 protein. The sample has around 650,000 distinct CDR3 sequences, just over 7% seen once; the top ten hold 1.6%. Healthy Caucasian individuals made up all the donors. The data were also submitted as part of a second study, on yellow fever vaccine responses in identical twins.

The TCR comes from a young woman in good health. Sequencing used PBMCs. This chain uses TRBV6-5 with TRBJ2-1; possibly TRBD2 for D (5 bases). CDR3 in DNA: TGTGCCAGCAGTTACAGCGGCTCCTACAATGAGCAGTTCTTC. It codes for CASSYSGSYNEQFF.